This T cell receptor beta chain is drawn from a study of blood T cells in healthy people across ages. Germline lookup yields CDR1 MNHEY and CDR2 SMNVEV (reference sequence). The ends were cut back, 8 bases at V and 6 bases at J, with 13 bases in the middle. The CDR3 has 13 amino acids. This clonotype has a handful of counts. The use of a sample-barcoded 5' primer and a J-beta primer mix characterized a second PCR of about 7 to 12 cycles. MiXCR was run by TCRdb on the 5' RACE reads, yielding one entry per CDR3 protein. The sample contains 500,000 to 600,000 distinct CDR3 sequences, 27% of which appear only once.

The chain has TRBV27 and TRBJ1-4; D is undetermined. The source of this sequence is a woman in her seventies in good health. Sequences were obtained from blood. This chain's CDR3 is CASGATWDEKLFF. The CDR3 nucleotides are TGTGCCAGCGGTGCCACCTGGGATGAAAAACTGTTTTTT.